This T cell receptor beta chain was captured in a study of T-cell reconstitution after alpha-beta-depleted transplantation in children. General study results and limits: Newly made T cells mostly supplied T-cell counts and diversity one year after transplant. The origin of alpha-beta T cells about two months after transplant was reportedly several hundred expanded graft clones.

Germline assignment: CDR1 GTSNPN and CDR2 SVGIG (reference sequence). Trimming stripped 2 bases from V and 4 bases from J, with 5 bases between. The CDR3 totals 11 residues. During its preparation, the TCRbeta library received unique molecular identifiers. MiXCR, run by TCRdb on the PCR reads, gives a single entry per CDR3 protein. The repertoire holds about 210,000 distinct CDR3 sequences, with approximately 17% as singletons. This clonotype was seen a few times. What it binds is not known. The source was PBMCs, mostly from graft donor cells, collected 360 days after TCRalphabeta/CD19-depleted stem cell transplant. This rearrangement joins TRBV30 to TRBJ1-1; D is unclear. This clonotype was obtained from a male patient between 2 and 15 years old who had a stem cell transplant for acute lymphoblastic leukemia, so the T cells may come from the graft donor. CDR3: CAWSWGTEAFF. The CDR3 DNA sequence: TGTGCCTGGAGTTGGGGCACTGAAGCTTTCTTT.